The 16 T cell receptor beta chains presented below share a single source sample, sequenced in a study of cytomegalovirus exposure and HLA in healthy donors. PCR was performed using 60 Vbeta and 13 Jbeta primers. Repertoires were generated with immunoSEQ multiplex PCR, while TCRdb's copy carries only in-frame clones and drops some. The table records about 130,000 clones, 70% to 75% of them present only once. Specimen: PBMCs. These receptor sequences come from a woman aged 40 to 49 in good health and CMV-seropositive.

This chain uses TRBV6-6 with TRBJ1-4, with 9 bases aligning to TRBD1. CDR1 and CDR2 from the germline V gene are MNHNY and SVGAGI (reference sequence). This CDR3 is 13 amino acids long. V gave up 8 bases and J gave up 8 bases; unmatched junction bases: 6. The CDR3 is CASLQGAGEKLFF. The CDR3 coding sequence is TGTGCCAGCTTACAGGGGGCAGGGGAAAAACTGTTTTTT.

V usage is TRBV9 and J usage is TRBJ2-1, with unresolved D. This CDR3 has 14 residues. Germline CDR1 reads SGDLS; CDR2 reads YYNGEE. V lost 0 bases and J lost 15, with 19 bases in between. The CDR3 coding sequence is TGTGCCAGCAGCGTAGAAATGGCACCCGTTCAGCGGTTCTTC. It yields the protein CASSVEMAPVQRFF.

This sequence joins TRBV7-8 and TRBJ2-5; D is possibly TRBD2 (5 bases). CDR1 and CDR2 (germline): SGHVS, FQNEAQ. V was trimmed by 2 bases and J by 7 bases, leaving 20 bases between them. The CDR3 extends over 16 amino acids. The CDR3 DNA reads as TGTGCCAGCAGCTTAAACAGTGGAGCGGATACCACGACCCAGTACTTC. This translates into CASSLNSGADTTTQYF.

This clone has more than one count but fewer than ten. This sequence joins TRBV10-3 and TRBJ1-3, with a possible D match to TRBD1 (6 bases). The CDR3 sequence is 17 residues long. Germline lookup yields CDR1 ENHRY and CDR2 SYGVKD. Trimming left V 4 bases short and J 2 bases short, with 18 bases between. The CDR3, as DNA: TGTGCCATCAGTGTATCGTTGGGGGGGCGGACTGGAAACACCATATATTTT. It translates to CAISVSLGGRTGNTIYF.

This clone has more than one count but fewer than ten. The genes are TRBV2 and TRBJ1-5, with D unresolved. V shed 3 bases and J shed 3 bases, with 9 bases lying between them. CDR3 size: 14 residues. Germline loops: CDR1 SNHLY, CDR2 FYNNEI. The CDR3 DNA is TGTGCCAGCAGTGACTTCCTGTCCAATCAGCCCCAGCATTTT. Translated, it gives CASSDFLSNQPQHF.

The gene calls are TRBV7-2 and TRBJ1-2; D gene ambiguous. V dropped 2 bases and J dropped 2 bases, with 21 bases sitting between them. Per germline, CDR1 SGHTA and CDR2 FQGNSA. This CDR3 has 18 residues. CDR3 sequence: CASSLQLLRGIGNYGYTF. Here the CDR3 DNA reads TGTGCCAGCAGCTTACAACTCCTCCGGGGTATAGGGAACTATGGCTACACCTTC.

This clone is classed as medium-sized. V is TRBV5-1 and J is TRBJ1-4, with TRBD1 matching 9 bases. The CDR3 has 14 residues. J lost 8 bases, V lost 4 bases, and 6 bases had no gene match. Germline V lookup: CDR1 SGHRS, CDR2 YFSETQ. The CDR3 here is CASSPDRGGEKLFF. CDR3 coding DNA: TGCGCCAGCAGCCCGGACAGGGGTGGAGAAAAACTGTTTTTT.

The chain links TRBV2 to TRBJ2-7; 9 bases are a match to TRBD1. The CDR3 extends over 15 amino acids. J gave up 0 bases and V 6 bases, and 6 bases lay outside the gene matches. CDR1 and CDR2 (germline): SNHLY, FYNNEI. The CDR3 sequence: CASRNRGLSSYEQYF. The CDR3 DNA follows: TGTGCCAGCAGAAACAGGGGGCTTAGCTCCTACGAGCAGTACTTC.

This clone was observed a few times. This chain joins TRBV2 and TRBJ1-3, with a weak D call TRBD1 (5 bases). The ends were cut back, 3 bases at V and 0 bases at J, with 18 bases in the middle. The CDR3 has 18 amino acids. The germline gives CDR1 SNHLY, CDR2 FYNNEI. CDR3 DNA sequence: TGTGCCAGCAGTGAGATACCCGGATGGGGCAGCTCTGGAAACACCATATATTTT. Translating gives CASSEIPGWGSSGNTIYF.

Only a few counts were recorded for this clone. The chain is built from TRBV4-2 and TRBJ1-1, with 8 bases that match TRBD1. The V segment lost 0 bases and the J segment 4 bases; nucleotides outside the gene matches: 7. Germline CDR1 reads LGHNA; CDR2 reads YNFKEQ. CDR3 size: 16 residues. In DNA, the CDR3 is TGTGCCAGCAGCCAAGATTCGGACAGGGTCTTCACTGAAGCTTTCTTT. Its translation: CASSQDSDRVFTEAFF.

CDR3 region: CASSSRGSSYEQYF. CDR3 coding DNA: TGTGCCAGCAGTTCTCGGGGGAGCTCCTACGAGCAGTACTTC. The chain links TRBV28 to TRBJ2-7; the D gene is possibly TRBD2 (6 bases). Trimming removed 4 bases at V and 0 bases at J, with 10 bases between. The length of the CDR3 is 14 residues. Per the germline V gene, CDR1 is MDHEN and CDR2 is SYDVKM.

In the case of this clone: One junction end does not reproduce the germline sequence, and a read error may be involved. This chain connects TRBV7-9 to TRBJ1-5, with TRBD1 matching over 8 bases. In germline, CDR1 is SEHNR, CDR2 FQNEAQ (reference sequence). The CDR3 contains 17 residues. The CDR3 DNA reads as TGTTCCAGCAGCTCAGGAGGGCCGGGACAGGGCAATCAGCCCCAGCATTTT. This sequence encodes CSSSSGGPGQGNQPQHF.

This clone showed up just once. The V and J genes are TRBV5-1 and TRBJ2-1, with 8 bases that match TRBD1. Germline V gives CDR1 SGHRS, CDR2 YFSETQ. The CDR3 is 14 residues long. The J segment lost 9 bases and the V segment lost 3 bases, leaving 8 bases of the junction unmatched. The CDR3 protein is CASSYGQGPGEQFF. CDR3 nucleotides: TGCGCCAGCAGCTATGGACAGGGTCCGGGTGAGCAGTTCTTC.

The chain recombines TRBV5-6 with TRBJ1-2; 12 bases map to TRBD1. CDR3 length: 16 residues. Trimming cost V 3 bases and J 4 bases; bases outside gene matches: 7. CDR1 is SGHDT and CDR2 is YYEEEE in the germline V gene. CDR3 sequence (DNA): TGTGCCAGCAGCTCCGGGACAGGGGGCGGATTCTATGGCTACACCTTC. Amino acid sequence: CASSSGTGGGFYGYTF.

V gene TRBV19 combines with J gene TRBJ1-5, with 7 bases aligning to TRBD1. With V trimmed by 2 bases and J by 6 bases, 7 bases remained unmatched. Looked up from germline, CDR1 is LNHDA and CDR2 is SQIVND (reference sequence). This CDR3 spans 15 amino acids. The CDR3 spells CASSITGGGGQPQHF. CDR3 DNA sequence: TGTGCCAGTAGTATAACGGGAGGGGGCGGTCAGCCCCAGCATTTT.

This clone has only one observation. V usage is TRBV6-1 and J usage is TRBJ1-5, with D unclear. The CDR3 sequence is 15 residues long. Trimming shortened V by 6 bases and J by 4 bases, and 16 bases separated the two germline ends. Germline V gives CDR1 MNHNS, CDR2 SASEGT. The CDR3 spells CASSVGLDPNQPQHF. Written as DNA, the CDR3 is TGTGCCAGCAGCGTAGGACTTGACCCTAATCAGCCCCAGCATTTT.